This TCR beta chain was sequenced for a study of response to subunit inactivated influenza vaccine. One entry per CDR3 protein, called by TCRdb with MiXCR from the RT-PCR reads. The sample consists of around 570,000 distinct CDR3 sequences, roughly 12% of them appearing once. Trimming removed 0 bases at V and 5 bases at J, with 15 bases between. This CDR3 is built from 15 residues. Germline V gene data show CDR1 as SGDLS and CDR2 as YYNGEE. A further study also used this sample, focusing on T cells expressing NK-cell markers. That paper states: In generating TCR beta cDNA, 5'RACE template switching with UMIs was used. The study drew TCR beta repertoires from sorted CD3+CD56+NKG2C+, CD3+CD56+NKG2C- and CD3+CD56-NKG2C+ T cells. Seropositivity for HCMV was found in seven of the eight sequenced donors, with one seronegative. A range of about 1.0-7.0% of CD8+ T cells consisted of dominant NKG2C+ clonotypes in roughly 6 donors. The study found these clonotypes also leading the CD3+CD56-NKG2C+ fraction in a handful of donors.

The input for sequencing was PBMCs from blood, taken on the day of vaccination. This sequence joins TRBV9 and TRBJ2-7; the D is unclear. The sequence derives from a man over 45 who received an inactivated influenza vaccine. The DNA of the CDR3 is TGTGCCAGCAGCGTAGCGGGCGGAACAAACCACGAGCAGTACTTC. Residues: CASSVAGGTNHEQYF.